This T cell receptor beta chain derives from a study of shared clonotypes between healthy human individuals. Findings and limits, study-wide: Investigators expected sequencing depth to affect clonotype sharing among donors.

Comment on this clone: Its antigen is not known.

CD45RO-negative cells were positively selected for CCR7, leaving out terminally differentiated effector memory CD45RA+ cells. Researchers divided each subset's genomic DNA evenly across several immunoSEQ plates. The table came from immunoSEQ multiplex PCR; TCRdb's copy has only in-frame clones and leaves some out. This sample carries some 1,900,000 clones, less than 95% of them seen once, and the ten largest clones take 1% to 1.5%. Trimming left V 5 bases short and J 7 bases short, with 5 bases between. CDR1 and CDR2 from the germline V gene are SGHDN and FVKESK. The CDR3 consists of 11 residues. The TCR comes from a man between 18 and 29 years old in good health. Input material: naive CD8+ T cells sorted from blood. The rearrangement joins TRBV14 to TRBJ2-2, with D hard to call. CDR3 bases: TGTGCCAGCAGCAGCCACGGGGAGCTGTTTTTT. Amino acids: CASSSHGELFF. The whole variable domain, filled in from reference TRBV14 and TRBJ2-2, reads EAGVTQFPSHSVIEKGQTVTLRCDPISGHDNLYWYRRVMGKEIKFLLHFVKESKQDESGMPNNRFLAERTGGTYSTLKVQPAELEDSGVYFCASSSHGELFFGEGSRLTVL.